This T cell receptor (beta chain) was recovered during a study of identical twins. The donor group consisted entirely of healthy Caucasians. Comment on this clonotype: The antigen is undetermined.

Overall study results and limits: The authors drew conclusions from cross-sectional statistical analysis rather than following the same donors. Where out-of-frame alpha sequences were twin-shared, they showed excess low generation probability.

MiXCR, run by TCRdb on the 5' RACE reads, gives a single entry per CDR3 protein. Here the sample spans approximately 280,000 distinct CDR3 sequences, roughly 8.6% being singletons. A further study also used this sample, focusing on yellow fever vaccine responses in identical twins. Per that paper: Twins' vaccine T cell responses were reported to seem partly convergent and partly personalized.

The sequence was obtained from a woman between 18 and 30 years old in good health. The sequenced sample was memory (CD45RO+) T cells sorted from blood.

The CDR3 DNA is TGTGCCAGCAGCTTAGTATCTAGCGGGGGTACAGATACGCAGTATTTT. Its protein is CASSLVSSGGTDTQYF. This chain uses TRBV7-6 with TRBJ2-3; 10 bases match TRBD2. V shed 1 base and J 3 bases; nucleotides not matched to a gene: 4. Germline CDR1 SGHVS, CDR2 FNYEAQ. This CDR3 has 16 residues.